One sample yielded the 14 T cell receptor beta chains listed below, sequenced in a study of breast tumors, draining lymph nodes, adjacent tissues. In TCRdb, the multiplex PCR reads were re-called with MiXCR into one record per CDR3 protein. This table has about 180,000 distinct CDR3 sequences, approximately 30% appearing once. Breast cancer patients provided tissue from their axillary draining lymph nodes. The source material was axillary lymph node tissue. All receptors derive from a female donor with breast cancer. Some clones in this sample may be carry-over from other donors' samples.

At least ten counts were recorded for this clonotype. This sequence joins TRBV7-3 and TRBJ2-7; TRBD2 matches 12 bases. The CDR3 is 15 residues long. The trim removed 2 bases at V and 3 bases at J, leaving 2 bases unmatched. Per germline, CDR1 SGHTA and CDR2 FQGTGA. The CDR3 DNA follows: TGTGCCAGCAGCTTAGGACTAGCGGGGAACTACGAGCAGTACTTC. Translating it yields CASSLGLAGNYEQYF.

This clonotype was recorded many times. The genes are TRBV20-1 and TRBJ2-7; 11 bases fit TRBD2. CDR1 DFQATT and CDR2 SNEGSKA come from the germline V gene (reference sequence). V dropped 1 base and J dropped 5; count of bases not matched to a gene: 16. The CDR3 runs 18 residues. DNA of the CDR3: TGCAGTGCTAGAGTGGTGCGACTAGCGGGAAACGTACGGAACGAGCAGTACTTC. It is translated as CSARVVRLAGNVRNEQYF.

Comments on this clonotype: A read error may produce the germline difference seen at one junction end. CDR3 protein: CSARDPDFSARGGETQYF. CDR3 in DNA: TGCAGTGCCAGAGACCCAGATTTTAGCGCGAGGGGGGGAGAGACCCAGTACTTC. V and J are TRBV20-1 and TRBJ2-5; tentatively, D is TRBD2 (7 bases). This CDR3 is built from 18 residues. Per germline, CDR1 DFQATT and CDR2 SNEGSKA (reference sequence).

In the case of this clonotype: At one end, the junction sequence differs from germline, possibly due to a read error. The V gene is TRBV29-1, the J gene TRBJ2-3, with TRBD2 identical over 7 bases. This CDR3 is 14 amino acids long. Per germline, CDR1 SQVTM and CDR2 ANQGSEA. CDR3 in amino acids: CSVEGSGSTDTQYF. The CDR3 nucleotides read TGCAGCGTGGAAGGTAGCGGGAGCACAGATACGCAGTATTTT.

This clonotype was found many times. The rearrangement joins TRBV18 to TRBJ2-1, with D perhaps being TRBD1 or TRBD2 (5 bases each). The CDR3 has 14 residues. From germline, CDR1 is KGHSH and CDR2 LQKENI. V lost 4 bases and J 8 bases, leaving 15 bases between the germline ends. The CDR3 region has the DNA TGTGCCAGCTCACAGGGGAGTTTCGGGGATGAGCAGTTCTTC. Translated: CASSQGSFGDEQFF.

Comment on this clonotype: This could be a read error, since a much larger clone is one nucleotide away. The chain carries TRBV14 and TRBJ2-7; D may be TRBD1 (6 bases). This CDR3 comprises 21 residues. In germline, CDR1 is SGHDN, CDR2 FVKESK. Trimming stripped 2 bases from V and 8 bases from J, with 37 bases between. The CDR3, as DNA: TGTGCCAGCAGCCAAAGCCCCACAGGGTTTATCTCCTCCTACGAGCAGGTAAAGCAGTACTTC. This gives the protein CASSQSPTGFISSYEQVKQYF.

This clonotype was observed many times. This chain connects TRBV20-1 to TRBJ1-5; D not certain. V was clipped by 4 bases and J by 6 bases, with 13 bases between them. Germline lookup yields CDR1 DFQATT and CDR2 SNEGSKA (reference sequence). The CDR3 is made up of 13 amino acids. The CDR3: CSAKRAVSQPQHF. The CDR3 region has the DNA TGCAGTGCTAAAAGGGCAGTCAGTCAGCCCCAGCATTTT.

This clonotype showed up just a few times. The V gene is TRBV3-1, the J gene TRBJ1-3; D not resolved. This CDR3 is 13 amino acids long. Germline CDR1 reads LGHDT; CDR2 reads YNNKEL (reference sequence). V was shortened by 0 bases and J by 7 bases, with 7 bases between the two germline ends. DNA for the CDR3: TGTGCCAGCAGCCAAGAGATGGGGAACACCATATATTTT. It encodes CASSQEMGNTIYF.

This clonotype has at least ten counts. CDR3 residues: CASSSSIYEQYF. CDR3 nucleotides: TGTGCCAGCAGCTCCTCGATCTACGAGCAGTACTTC. This chain connects TRBV7-2 to TRBJ2-7; D gene uncertain. The CDR3 loop spans 12 amino acids. Germline V lookup: CDR1 SGHTA, CDR2 FQGNSA. Trimming cost V 4 bases and J 3 bases, with 7 bases left between them. Together with reference TRBV7-2 and TRBJ2-7, the CDR3 gives the full variable domain: GAGVSQSPSNKVTEKGKDVELRCDPISGHTALYWYRQSLGQGLEFLIYFQGNSAPDKSGLPSDRFSAERTGGSVSTLTIQRTQQEDSAVYLCASSSSIYEQYFGPGTRLTVT.

This clonotype was counted many times. The chain recombines TRBV12-3 or TRBV12-4 with TRBJ2-3; 14 nucleotides line up with TRBD2. The J segment lost 4 bases and the V segment lost 3 bases, leaving 15 bases of the junction unmatched. The CDR3 length is 20 residues. The CDR3 is CASSFRGLAGATLFADTQYF. The CDR3 coding sequence is TGTGCCAGCAGTTTTAGGGGACTAGCGGGGGCGACCCTTTTTGCAGATACGCAGTATTTT.

This clonotype has a count of ten or more. The chain uses TRBV9 and TRBJ2-7; 11 bases are shared with TRBD2. CDR3 size: 13 residues. V gave up 2 bases and J gave up 6 bases; unmatched junction bases: 1. Germline assignment: CDR1 SGDLS and CDR2 YYNGEE. The CDR3 bases are TGTGCCAGCAGCGTTACTAGCGGGAGCGAGCAGTACTTC. Its protein product is CASSVTSGSEQYF.

Remarks on this clonotype: An end of the junction does not agree with germline; a read error may underlie this. The V gene is TRBV7-9, the J gene TRBJ2-7; D remains ambiguous. This CDR3 is 12 amino acids long. Germline V gene sequence: CDR1 SEHNR, CDR2 FQNEAQ (reference sequence). CDR3 residues: CASSQSLIEQHF. In nucleotides, the CDR3 is TGTGCCAGCAGCCAATCCCTTATCGAGCAGCACTTC.

Concerning this clonotype: A much more abundant neighbour one base away suggests this may be a read error. The V gene is TRBV9, the J gene TRBJ1-2; tentatively, D is TRBD1 (6 bases). In germline, CDR1 is SGDLS, CDR2 YYNGEE. This CDR3 has 15 amino acids. CDR3 sequence: CASSVATGLGYGSTF. CDR3 nucleotides: TGTGCCAGCAGCGTAGCGACAGGCCTTGGCTATGGCTCCACCTTC.

This clonotype was observed many times. The J gene is TRBJ1-2, the V gene TRBV2; a weak D match, TRBD1 (5 bases). Germline CDR1 is SNHLY and CDR2 is FYNNEI. This CDR3 contains 14 residues. The V end was cut by 7 bases, the J end by 3 bases, with 15 bases between. The CDR3 spells CASTTARGDYGYTF. The CDR3 DNA follows: TGTGCCAGCACCACAGCTAGGGGAGACTATGGCTACACCTTC.